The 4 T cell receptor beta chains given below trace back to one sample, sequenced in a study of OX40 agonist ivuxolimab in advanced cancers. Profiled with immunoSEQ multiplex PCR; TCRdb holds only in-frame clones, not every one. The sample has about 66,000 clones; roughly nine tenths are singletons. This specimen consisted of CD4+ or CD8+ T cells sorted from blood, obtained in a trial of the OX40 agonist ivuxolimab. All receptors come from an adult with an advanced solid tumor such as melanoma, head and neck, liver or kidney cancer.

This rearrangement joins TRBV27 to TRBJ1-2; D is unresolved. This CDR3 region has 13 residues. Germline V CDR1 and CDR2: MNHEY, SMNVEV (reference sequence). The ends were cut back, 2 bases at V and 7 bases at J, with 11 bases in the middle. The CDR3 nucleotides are TGTGCCAGCAGTTTAAGCGGGAGTGTTGGCTACACCTTC. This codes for CASSLSGSVGYTF.

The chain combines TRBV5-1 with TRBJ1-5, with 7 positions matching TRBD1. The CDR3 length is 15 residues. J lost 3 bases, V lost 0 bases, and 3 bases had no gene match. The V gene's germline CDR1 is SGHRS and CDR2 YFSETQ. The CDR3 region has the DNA TGCGCCAGCAGCTTGGGGGACAGCCCCAATCAGCCCCAGCATTTT. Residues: CASSLGDSPNQPQHF.

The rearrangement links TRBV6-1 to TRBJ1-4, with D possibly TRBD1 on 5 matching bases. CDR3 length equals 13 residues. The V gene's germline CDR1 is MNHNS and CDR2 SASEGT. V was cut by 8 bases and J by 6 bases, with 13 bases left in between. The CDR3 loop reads CASRLGLDEKLFF. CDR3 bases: TGTGCCAGCCGTCTGGGGCTAGATGAAAAACTGTTTTTT.

This CDR3 reads CASSYSGNYGYTF. The DNA for the CDR3 is TGTGCCAGCAGTTACTCGGGGAACTATGGCTACACCTTC. The genes are TRBV6-5 and TRBJ1-2, with D unclear. The germline gives CDR1 MNHEY, CDR2 SVGAGI. V lost 0 bases to trimming and J lost 2 bases, with 4 bases between them. The CDR3 length is 13 residues.